Listed below are T cell receptor beta chains from one sample, sequenced in a study of blood T cell repertoires in COVID-19. The protocol was immunoSEQ multiplex PCR, while the TCRdb copy is restricted to in-frame clones and leaves out a portion. The data show roughly 20,000 clones, around 80% seen once. Sequencing was performed on peripheral blood. These receptor sequences come from a man older than 75 with acute or convalescent COVID-19. Both conserved end residues are part of each CDR3. The D gene is left open where the match is weak. Clone size is not always given. Where it is, it says once, few, many or a class for expanded clones.

TRBV9	TRBD1	TRBJ1-5	few	15	CASSPLGQALQPQHF	TGTGCCAGCAGCCCCTTGGGACAGGCTCTTCAGCCCCAGCATTTT
TRBV6-6	TRBD1	TRBJ1-2	-	12	CASWDSLYGYTF	TGTGCCAGTTGGGACAGCCTCTATGGCTACACCTTC
TRBV3-1/TRBV3-2	-	TRBJ1-1	-	13	CASKGRGNTEAFF	TGTGCCAGCAAGGGCAGGGGGAACACTGAAGCTTTCTTT
TRBV6-4	-	TRBJ1-3	once	16	CASSDKEGTSGNTIYF	TGTGCCAGCAGTGACAAGGAGGGAACCTCTGGAAACACCATATATTTT
TRBV5-6	-	TRBJ1-6	-	13	CASRRQDNSPLHF	TGTGCCAGCCGTCGACAGGATAATTCACCCCTCCACTTT
TRBV3-1/TRBV3-2	-	TRBJ2-5	-	15	CASSQEGRIQETQYF	TGTGCCAGCAGCCAAGAGGGGCGGATACAAGAGACCCAGTACTTC
TRBV18	-	TRBJ2-5	once	14	CASSPLPDQETQYF	TGTGCCAGCTCACCACTTCCCGACCAAGAGACCCAGTACTTC
TRBV2	TRBD1	TRBJ1-1	once	14	CASSTLDRGFKAFF	TGTGCCAGCAGTACCCTTGACAGGGGGTTTAAAGCTTTCTTT
TRBV29-1	TRBD1	TRBJ1-1	-	14	CSVEGTGSIKGAFF	TGCAGCGTTGAAGGGACAGGGTCGATTAAAGGAGCTTTCTTT
TRBV7-7	-	TRBJ2-5	-	14	CASSPGAAQETQYF	TGTGCCAGCAGCCCTGGTGCGGCCCAAGAGACCCAGTACTTC
TRBV2	-	TRBJ2-1	-	11	CASGLYNEQFF	TGTGCCAGCGGACTGTACAATGAGCAGTTCTTC
TRBV19	TRBD1	TRBJ1-2	medium-sized	13	CASSTRQGDGYTF	TGTGCCAGTAGTACACGACAGGGAGACGGCTACACCTTC
TRBV5-5	TRBD1	TRBJ1-2	-	16	CASSLVAAGGSYGYTF	TGTGCCAGCAGCCTGGTTGCAGCAGGGGGCAGCTATGGCTACACCTTC
TRBV9	-	TRBJ2-1	-	15	CASSRLPVGDNEQFF	TGTGCCAGCAGCCGACTCCCGGTCGGCGACAATGAGCAGTTCTTC
TRBV7-2	-	TRBJ1-1	-	13	CASSSPRGLEAFF	TGTGCCAGCAGCTCACCGCGGGGCTTAGAAGCTTTCTTT
TRBV6-5	-	TRBJ1-6	-	14	CASSYGQGNSPLHF	TGTGCCAGCAGTTACGGGCAGGGAAATTCACCCCTCCACTTT
TRBV7-9	TRBD2	TRBJ2-3	-	16	CASSPWGTSEYDTQYF	TGTGCCAGCAGCCCCTGGGGGACTAGCGAGTACGATACGCAGTATTTT
TRBV14	-	TRBJ1-2	few	13	CASSHRVGYGYTF	TGTGCCAGCAGCCACCGGGTTGGCTATGGCTACACCTTC
TRBV7-9	-	TRBJ2-1	-	17	CASSLTGTSTAYNEQFF	TGTGCCAGCAGCCTGACCGGGACTTCAACCGCCTACAATGAGCAGTTCTTC
TRBV6-2/TRBV6-3	TRBD1	TRBJ1-1	-	15	CASSYQDRGNTEAFF	TGTGCCAGCAGTTACCAGGACAGGGGGAACACTGAAGCTTTCTTT
TRBV11-1	-	TRBJ1-1	-	14	CASSLGDRNGEAFF	TGTGCCAGCAGCCTAGGAGACAGGAACGGTGAGGCTTTCTTT
TRBV7-9	-	TRBJ1-3	few	15	CASSLGTNSGNTIYF	TGTGCCAGCAGCTTAGGGACAAACTCTGGAAACACCATATATTTT
TRBV19	TRBD1	TRBJ1-5	-	17	CASTLTGGLYSNQPQHF	TGTGCCAGTACTCTGACAGGGGGCCTCTATAGCAATCAGCCCCAGCATTTT
TRBV7-8	-	TRBJ1-1	-	14	CASSRFGIGSEAFF	TGTGCCAGCAGCCGTTTCGGGATCGGTTCTGAAGCTTTCTTT
TRBV19	-	TRBJ1-2	-	12	CASSRGKYGYTF	TGTGCCAGTAGCCGGGGGAAATATGGCTACACCTTC
TRBV7-2	TRBD1	TRBJ1-1	-	14	CASSRQGGDTEAFF	TGTGCCAGCAGCAGACAGGGTGGGGACACTGAAGCTTTCTTT
TRBV18	TRBD1	TRBJ1-5	-	13	CASSWDRGQPQHF	TGTGCCAGCTCATGGGACAGGGGACAGCCCCAGCATTTT
TRBV5-1	-	TRBJ2-3	-	13	CASSDTPTDTQYF	TGCGCCAGCAGCGACACACCCACAGATACGCAGTATTTT
TRBV11-3	TRBD2	TRBJ2-5	-	14	CASSPGLAGETQYF	TGTGCCAGCAGCCCGGGACTAGCGGGGGAGACCCAGTACTTC
TRBV5-4	TRBD2	TRBJ2-7	-	16	CASSLGLAGVSYEQYF	TGTGCCAGCAGCTTGGGACTAGCGGGCGTCTCCTACGAGCAGTACTTC
TRBV6-2/TRBV6-3	TRBD1	TRBJ1-1	-	19	CASSYSNTRDRALNTEAFF	TGTGCCAGCAGTTACTCGAATACCAGGGACAGGGCTTTGAACACTGAAGCTTTCTTT
TRBV6-2/TRBV6-3	TRBD2	TRBJ2-7	few	12	CASTSSTGTKNF	TGTGCCAGCACTTCCTCGACCGGGACTAAAAACTTC
TRBV11-1	-	TRBJ1-1	-	14	CASSLSQGRTEAFF	TGTGCCAGCAGCTTAAGCCAAGGGAGGACTGAAGCTTTCTTT
TRBV30	TRBD1	TRBJ1-1	-	12	CGGGRGPTEAFF	TGTGGAGGGGGCAGGGGGCCAACTGAAGCTTTCTTT
TRBV5-6	-	TRBJ2-1	-	13	CASSLAGTNEQFF	TGTGCCAGCAGCTTGGCAGGAACCAATGAGCAGTTCTTC
TRBV9	-	TRBJ2-2	-	15	CASSVGGSDTGELFF	TGTGCCAGCAGCGTAGGAGGGTCGGACACCGGGGAGCTGTTTTTT
TRBV5-8	TRBD1	TRBJ1-4	-	17	CASSLGTGAKANEKLFF	TGTGCCAGCAGCTTAGGGACAGGGGCAAAGGCTAATGAAAAACTGTTTTTT
TRBV30	TRBD1	TRBJ1-6	once	15	CACRQGVSYNSPLHF	TGTGCCTGTAGACAGGGGGTTTCCTATAATTCACCCCTCCACTTT
TRBV12-2	-	TRBJ1-1	-	17	CASRLGGEGPLDTEAFF	TGTGCAAGTCGCTTAGGCGGGGAGGGCCCCCTTGACACTGAAGCTTTCTTT
TRBV7-9	TRBD2	TRBJ2-2	-	16	CASSPRLAANTGELFF	TGTGCCAGCAGCCCCAGACTAGCGGCGAACACCGGGGAGCTGTTTTTT
TRBV2	TRBD1	TRBJ1-1	-	14	CASSGQGGYTEAFF	TGTGCCAGCAGTGGACAGGGGGGATACACTGAAGCTTTCTTT
TRBV5-1	-	TRBJ1-3	few	14	CASSAGISGNTIYF	TGCGCCAGCAGCGCGGGGATCTCTGGAAACACCATATATTTT
TRBV30	-	TRBJ1-6	-	13	CAWSFGIESPLHF	TGTGCCTGGAGTTTCGGGATCGAATCACCCCTCCACTTT
TRBV9	TRBD1	TRBJ1-2	medium-sized	13	CASSVAGGIGYTF	TGTGCCAGCAGCGTAGCAGGGGGCATCGGCTACACCTTC
TRBV6-2/TRBV6-3	-	TRBJ2-7	-	12	CASSLSVYEQYF	TGTGCCAGCAGTCTGTCTGTGTACGAGCAGTACTTC
TRBV6-2/TRBV6-3	TRBD2	TRBJ2-1	-	15	CASSYGIAGSDEQFF	TGTGCCAGCAGTTACGGGATAGCGGGGTCAGATGAGCAGTTCTTC
TRBV6-2/TRBV6-3	TRBD1	TRBJ1-2	-	15	CASSYQDRVGNGYTF	TGTGCCAGCAGTTACCAGGACAGGGTAGGAAATGGCTACACCTTC